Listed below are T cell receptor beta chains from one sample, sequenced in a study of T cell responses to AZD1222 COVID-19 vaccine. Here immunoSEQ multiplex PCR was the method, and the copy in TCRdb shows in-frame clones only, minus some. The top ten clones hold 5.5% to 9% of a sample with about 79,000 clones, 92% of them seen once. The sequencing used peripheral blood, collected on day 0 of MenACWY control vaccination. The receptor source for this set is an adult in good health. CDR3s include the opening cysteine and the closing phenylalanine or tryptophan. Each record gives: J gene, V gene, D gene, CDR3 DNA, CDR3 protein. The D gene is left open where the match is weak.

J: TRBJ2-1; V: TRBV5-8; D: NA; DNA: TGTGCCAGCAGCTTGGCCGGTAGCACGAGCTCCTACAATGAGCAGTTCTTC; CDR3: CASSLAGSTSSYNEQFF
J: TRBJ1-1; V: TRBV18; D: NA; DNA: TGTGCCAGCTCCCGACAGGCGAACACTGAAGCTTTCTTT; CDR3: CASSRQANTEAFF
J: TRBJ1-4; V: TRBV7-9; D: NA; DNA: TGTGCCAGCAGCCGTGGACGGCAAGAAAAACTGTTTTTT; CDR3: CASSRGRQEKLFF
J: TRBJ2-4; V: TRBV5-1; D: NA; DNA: TGCGCCAGCAGCTATGAGGGGGAAGCGAACATTCAGTACTTC; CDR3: CASSYEGEANIQYF
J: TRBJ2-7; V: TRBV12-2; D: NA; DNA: TGTGCAAGTCGCTTAGCCTCCCTCAACACCAGCGAGCAGTACTTC; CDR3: CASRLASLNTSEQYF
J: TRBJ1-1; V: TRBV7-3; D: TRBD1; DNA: TGTGCCAGCAGCTCAGGGGGCACTGAAGCTTTCTTT; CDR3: CASSSGGTEAFF
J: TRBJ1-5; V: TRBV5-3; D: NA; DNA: TGTGCCAGAAGCTTGGAGCTCAGGGTTCAGCCCCAGCATTTT; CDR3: CARSLELRVQPQHF
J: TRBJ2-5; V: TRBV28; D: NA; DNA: TGTGCCATCGGCGGGACAGTCAAAGAGACCCAGTACTTC; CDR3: CAIGGTVKETQYF
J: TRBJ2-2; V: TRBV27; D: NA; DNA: TGTGCCAGCAGTTCTGGGACGGGATGGGCCAACACCGGGGAGCTGTTTTTT; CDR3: CASSSGTGWANTGELFF
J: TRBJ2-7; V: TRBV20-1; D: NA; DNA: TGCAGTGCTAGTGACCCCTTAACAGGAAGGTCCGACGAGCAGTACTTC; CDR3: CSASDPLTGRSDEQYF